Listed here are 8 T cell receptor beta chains from one sample, sequenced in a study of CXCR4 blockade with PD-1 therapy in pancreatic cancer. Using immunoSEQ multiplex PCR, the repertoire was profiled, and TCRdb retains in-frame clones only, with some absent. Counted here are 4,500 to 5,500 clones, nearly 50% occurring once; the ten biggest clones make up 7% to 10%. The specimen was tumor tissue. The receptor source for this set is a human donor with pancreatic ductal adenocarcinoma.

This clone was picked up one time. This chain connects TRBV29-1 to TRBJ1-2; no reliable D call. The CDR3 extends over 12 amino acids. Germline CDR1 reads SQVTM; CDR2 reads ANQGSEA. Trimming removed 3 bases at V and 0 bases at J, with 5 bases between. The CDR3 loop is CSVDETNYGYTF. The CDR3 coding sequence is TGCAGCGTTGACGAAACTAACTATGGCTACACCTTC.

The chain joins TRBV19 to TRBJ1-6; D is perhaps TRBD1 (6 bases). The ends were cut back, 7 bases at V and 3 bases at J, with 7 bases in the middle. The CDR3 sequence is 13 residues long. Germline values: CDR1 LNHDA, CDR2 SQIVND (reference sequence). The DNA of the CDR3 is TGTGCCAGTAAGGGGGACTATAATTCACCCCTCCACTTT. It yields the protein CASKGDYNSPLHF.

The chain couples TRBV28 to TRBJ1-4; 10 positions agree with TRBD1. Looked up from germline, CDR1 is MDHEN and CDR2 is SYDVKM. This CDR3 is built from 15 residues. V lost 4 bases to trimming and J lost 8 bases; unmatched junction nucleotides: 7. The CDR3 nucleotides are TGTGCCAGCAGTTCGACAGGGGGCCGGAACGAAAAACTGTTTTTT. Amino acids: CASSSTGGRNEKLFF. Filled out from reference TRBV28 and TRBJ1-4, the complete variable domain reads DVKVTQSSRYLVKRTGEKVFLECVQDMDHENMFWYRQDPGLGLRLIYFSYDVKMKEKGDIPEGYSVSREKKERFSLILESASTNQTSMYLCASSSTGGRNEKLFFGSGTQLSVL.

Concerning this clone itself: The same CDR3 can be traced to other DNA sequences in this sample. V is TRBV15 and J is TRBJ1-1, with D hard to call. This CDR3 comprises 15 residues. V was shortened by 4 bases and J by 5 bases, with 17 bases between the two germline ends. Germline V gene sequence: CDR1 LNHNV, CDR2 YYDKDF (reference sequence). CDR3 in amino acids: CATSTRQRDNTEAFF. The CDR3 DNA sequence: TGTGCCACCAGCACCAGACAAAGGGATAATACTGAAGCTTTCTTT. Combining the CDR3 with reference TRBV15 and TRBJ1-1 gives the whole variable domain DAMVIQNPRYQVTQFGKPVTLSCSQTLNHNVMYWYQQKSSQAPKLLFHYYDKDFNNEADTPDNFQSRRPNTSFCFLDIRSPGLGDTAMYLCATSTRQRDNTEAFFGQGTRLTVV.

The chain uses TRBV15 and TRBJ2-5; 7 nucleotides line up with TRBD2. The CDR3 length is 16 residues. Germline values: CDR1 LNHNV, CDR2 YYDKDF (reference sequence). The ends lost 0 bases at V and 1 base at J; junction bases unmatched: 5. CDR3 coding DNA: TGTGCCACCAGCAGAGATCGCTGGGGGGGCCAAGAGACCCAGTACTTC. It codes for CATSRDRWGGQETQYF.

The chain is built from TRBV19 and TRBJ2-5; D gene uncertain. Germline assignment: CDR1 LNHDA and CDR2 SQIVND (reference sequence). The CDR3 runs to 13 residues. The V gene lost 8 bases and the J gene lost 0 bases, with 10 bases spanning the gap. CDR3 in amino acids: CASAQANQETQYF. CDR3 DNA sequence: TGTGCCAGTGCTCAGGCAAACCAAGAGACCCAGTACTTC.

The chain is built from TRBV14 and TRBJ1-1; 7 bases are a match to TRBD1. Trimming took 2 bases from V and 3 from J; bases not matched to a gene: 9. Germline assignment: CDR1 SGHDN and CDR2 FVKESK. There are 16 residues in the CDR3. The CDR3 here is CASSQLQGGEDTEAFF. The DNA of the CDR3 is TGTGCCAGCAGCCAACTCCAGGGGGGTGAGGACACTGAAGCTTTCTTT.

The rearrangement links TRBV2 to TRBJ1-1; 7 nucleotides align to TRBD1. There are 16 residues in the CDR3. In germline, CDR1 is SNHLY, CDR2 FYNNEI. V lost 4 bases to trimming and J lost 1 base; unmatched junction nucleotides: 9. The CDR3 here is CASSGYTRGRNTEAFF. In nucleotides, the CDR3 is TGTGCCAGCAGTGGGTACACCAGGGGGAGGAACACTGAAGCTTTCTTT.